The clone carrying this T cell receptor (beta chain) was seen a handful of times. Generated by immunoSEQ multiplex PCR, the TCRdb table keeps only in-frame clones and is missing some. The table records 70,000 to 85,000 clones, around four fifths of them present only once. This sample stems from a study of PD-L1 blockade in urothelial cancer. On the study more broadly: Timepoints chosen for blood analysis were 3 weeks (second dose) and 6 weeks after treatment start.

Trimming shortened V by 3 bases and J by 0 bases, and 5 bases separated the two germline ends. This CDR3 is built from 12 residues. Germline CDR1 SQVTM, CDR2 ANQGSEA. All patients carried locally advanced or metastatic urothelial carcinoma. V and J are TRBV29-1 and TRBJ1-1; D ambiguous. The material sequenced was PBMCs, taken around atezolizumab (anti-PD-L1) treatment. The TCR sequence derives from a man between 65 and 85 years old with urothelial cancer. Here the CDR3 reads CSVDTVNTEAFF. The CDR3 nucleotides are TGCAGCGTTGACACAGTGAACACTGAAGCTTTCTTT.